These 23 T cell receptor beta chains originate from one sample sequenced in a study of shared clonotypes between healthy human individuals. Assay used: immunoSEQ multiplex PCR; TCRdb lists only in-frame clones, some missing. The sample yields 700,000 or so clones, about 78% seen once. Specimen: memory CD4+ T cells sorted from blood. Subset defined: CD45RA-negative fraction. Receptor source: a woman younger than 45 in good health.

The V gene is TRBV29-1, the J gene TRBJ1-2, with 8 bases matching TRBD1. From germline, CDR1 is SQVTM and CDR2 ANQGSEA. The CDR3 totals 12 residues. After removal of 6 bases from V and 5 bases from J, the junction contained 5 bases not matched to a gene. The chain's CDR3 is CSVDQGAYGYTF. CDR3 DNA: TGCAGCGTGGACCAGGGGGCTTATGGCTACACCTTC. Based on the CDR3 plus reference TRBV29-1 and TRBJ1-2, the full variable domain is SAVISQKPSRDICQRGTSLTIQCQVDSQVTMMFWYRQQPGQSLTLIATANQGSEATYESGFVIDKFPISRPNLTFSTLTVSNMSPEDSSIYLCSVDQGAYGYTFGSGTRLTVV.

The chain is built from TRBV7-9 and TRBJ2-2; perhaps TRBD1 as D (6 bases). V was trimmed by 5 bases and J by 0 bases, leaving 19 bases between them. Germline V gene sequence: CDR1 SEHNR, CDR2 FQNEAQ (reference sequence). The CDR3 consists of 18 residues. For the CDR3, the DNA is TGTGCCAGCAGCCGCAGGGCCCAGGGGTGGACGAACACCGGGGAGCTGTTTTTT. The encoded protein is CASSRRAQGWTNTGELFF.

The chain links TRBV14 to TRBJ2-2; D perhaps matches TRBD1 (5 bases). Germline assignment: CDR1 SGHDN and CDR2 FVKESK. This CDR3 spans 13 amino acids. Trimming removed 4 bases from V and 7 bases from J, with 10 bases in between. CDR3 sequence: CASSPRVFGELFF. The CDR3 DNA reads TGTGCCAGCAGCCCCAGGGTATTCGGGGAGCTGTTTTTT.

CDR3 bases: TGTGCCAGCAGTGAAGCTTTCAGGGGGCGCGTAGATGGCTACACCTTC. Translated: CASSEAFRGRVDGYTF. The genes are TRBV2 and TRBJ1-2; TRBD1 aligns across 8 bases. This CDR3 region has 16 residues. The germline gives CDR1 SNHLY, CDR2 FYNNEI. V shed 0 bases, J shed 6 bases, and the junction held 9 bases outside the gene matches.

This clone was recorded only once. The chain joins TRBV4-2 to TRBJ1-1, with TRBD1 as a possible D gene (5 bases). The CDR3 contains 16 residues. Trimming cost V 1 base and J 2 bases, with 14 bases left between them. Germline CDR1 is LGHNA and CDR2 is YNFKEQ. DNA for the CDR3: TGTGCCAGCAGCCAAGGCTATGGGGCGGACAACACTGAAGCTTTCTTT. It codes for CASSQGYGADNTEAFF.

J is TRBJ1-2 and V is TRBV9; tentative D call: TRBD1 (6 bases). This CDR3 comprises 16 residues. Germline V gene sequence: CDR1 SGDLS, CDR2 YYNGEE. V lost 0 bases, J lost 1 base, and 13 bases lay in between. For the CDR3, the DNA is TGTGCCAGCAGCGTAGGGGGGGACACCAGTAACTATGGCTACACCTTC. Protein: CASSVGGDTSNYGYTF.

This clone was observed once. The CDR3 region has the DNA TGTGCCAGCAGTTTTCGAGGGGGGCAGTTCTTC. Amino acids: CASSFRGGQFF. The V and J genes are TRBV28 and TRBJ2-1, with TRBD1 as a possible D gene (6 bases). Germline V gene lookup returns CDR1 MDHEN and CDR2 SYDVKM. The length of the CDR3 is 11 residues. Trimming removed 3 bases at V and 12 bases at J, with 9 bases between.

The rearrangement links TRBV5-1 to TRBJ2-1; the D gene is possibly TRBD2 (7 bases). The CDR3 is made up of 14 amino acids. Trimming shortened V by 6 bases and J by 4 bases, and 14 bases separated the two germline ends. Germline CDR1 reads SGHRS; CDR2 reads YFSETQ. CDR3 nucleotides: TGCGCCAGCAACGGCGGGGGCCGATACAATGAGCAGTTCTTC. This gives the protein CASNGGGRYNEQFF.

The chain carries TRBV30 and TRBJ1-1; D is uncertain. Trimming took off 3 bases at V and 4 bases at J, with 12 bases between the two ends. Germline CDR1 GTSNPN, CDR2 SVGIG (reference sequence). The CDR3 sequence is 13 residues long. CDR3 nucleotides: TGTGCCTGGAGCCAGGAAATTGTCACTGAAGCTTTCTTT. Amino acids: CAWSQEIVTEAFF.

V is TRBV29-1 and J is TRBJ2-5, with 14 bases that match TRBD2. The V gene's germline CDR1 is SQVTM and CDR2 ANQGSEA. The CDR3 totals 15 residues. The V gene end was trimmed by 5 bases and the J gene end by 5 bases; junction bases not matched to a gene: 7. DNA of the CDR3: TGCAGCGTTAAGAGACTAGCGGGAGGGGGGGAGACCCAGTACTTC. Amino acid sequence: CSVKRLAGGGETQYF.

The genes are TRBV28 and TRBJ1-2; the match to TRBD1 covers 10 bases. The junction had 8 bases not matched to a gene; V was cut back by 2 bases and J by 5 bases. Germline assignment: CDR1 MDHEN and CDR2 SYDVKM. The CDR3 runs to 16 residues. The CDR3 nucleotides are TGTGCCAGCAGTTTAGTTGGACAGGGGGATTCGTATGGCTACACCTTC. Translating gives CASSLVGQGDSYGYTF.

The rearrangement joins TRBV28 to TRBJ2-1; 7 positions match TRBD2. The CDR3 contains 16 residues. V shed 2 bases and J 6 bases; nucleotides not matched to a gene: 10. CDR1 and CDR2 from the germline V gene are MDHEN and SYDVKM. DNA of the CDR3: TGTGCCAGCAGTTTAAGCTCAAGCGGGACCCGCAATGAGCAGTTCTTC. It is translated as CASSLSSSGTRNEQFF.

In this sample, this clone turned up a few times. The chain links TRBV18 to TRBJ2-7, with D possibly TRBD1 on 5 matching bases. Germline loops: CDR1 KGHSH, CDR2 LQKENI. The V end was cut by 1 base, the J end by 5 bases, with 9 bases between. The CDR3 totals 13 residues. CDR3 sequence reads: CASSPRGLDEQYF. The CDR3 DNA is TGTGCCAGCTCACCACGGGGCTTAGACGAGCAGTACTTC.

The J gene is TRBJ2-7, the V gene TRBV18, with D unresolved. Trimming shortened V by 6 bases and J by 9 bases, and 18 bases separated the two germline ends. The CDR3 extends over 13 amino acids. Germline V gene lookup returns CDR1 KGHSH and CDR2 LQKENI. CDR3 sequence: CASSPGSGRGQYF. The DNA of the CDR3 is TGTGCCAGCTCTCCCGGATCGGGCAGAGGGCAGTACTTC.

This chain uses TRBV7-8 with TRBJ2-7; D unclear. The CDR3 covers 13 residues. Trimming removed 7 bases at V and 0 bases at J, with 10 bases between. Germline V lookup: CDR1 SGHVS, CDR2 FQNEAQ. CDR3 amino acids: CASTQQTSYEQYF. CDR3 coding DNA: TGTGCCAGCACCCAACAGACCTCCTACGAGCAGTACTTC. Full variable domain (missing parts from reference TRBV7-8 and TRBJ2-7): GAGVSQSPRYKVAKRGQDVALRCDPISGHVSLFWYQQALGQGPEFLTYFQNEAQLDKSGLPSDRFFAERPEGSVSTLKIQRTQQEDSAVYLCASTQQTSYEQYFGPGTRLTVT.

This clone has just a few counts. The chain employs TRBV6-1 and TRBJ1-5; D may be TRBD1 (6 bases). The V gene's germline CDR1 is MNHNS and CDR2 SASEGT. The CDR3 is 15 amino acids. V was trimmed by 8 bases and J by 4 bases, leaving 18 bases between them. CDR3 DNA sequence: TGTGCCAGCGCACGGACAGCCCCGGAGAATCAGCCCCAGCATTTT. This encodes CASARTAPENQPQHF.

V gene TRBV19 combines with J gene TRBJ2-2, with D perhaps TRBD2 (6 bases). With 2 bases removed from V and 6 bases from J, the gap between germline ends came to 16 bases. This CDR3 has 16 amino acids. Germline values: CDR1 LNHDA, CDR2 SQIVND (reference sequence). CDR3 in DNA: TGTGCCAGTAGTATAAGGGCCGCCGGGGGTTCCGGGGAGCTGTTTTTT. This translates into CASSIRAAGGSGELFF. Supplemented by reference TRBV19 and TRBJ2-2, the full variable domain reads DGGITQSPKYLFRKEGQNVTLSCEQNLNHDAMYWYRQDPGQGLRLIYYSQIVNDFQKGDIAEGYSVSREKKESFPLTVTSAQKNPTAFYLCASSIRAAGGSGELFFGEGSRLTVL.

Comments on this clone: Since a much larger clone is just one base distant, this may be a read error. V and J are TRBV6-5 and TRBJ1-5; 8 nucleotides align to TRBD1. CDR1 and CDR2 from the germline V gene are MNHEY and SVGAGI. The length of the CDR3 is 14 residues. V dropped 5 bases and J dropped 2; count of bases not matched to a gene: 2. CDR3 DNA: TGTGCCAGCAGTATGACAGGGGGCAATCAGCCCCAGCATTTT. Its translation is CASSMTGGNQPQHF.

The chain joins TRBV6-1 to TRBJ1-5; the D is unclear. CDR3 length: 15 residues. Germline V gene data show CDR1 as MNHNS and CDR2 as SASEGT. V gave up 2 bases and J gave up 6 bases, with 14 bases separating them. The CDR3 nucleotides read TGTGCCAGCAGTGAATCGGCCCGGGTACCTCAGCCCCAGCATTTT. It is translated as CASSESARVPQPQHF.

This chain joins TRBV5-1 and TRBJ2-5; 7 nucleotides align to TRBD2. Germline V gene data show CDR1 as SGHRS and CDR2 as YFSETQ. The CDR3 is 14 amino acids. V shed 4 bases, J shed 5 bases, and the junction held 8 bases outside the gene matches. CDR3 in DNA: TGCGCCAGCAGCCGCAGACTAGCTGGGGAGACCCAGTACTTC. Its protein product is CASSRRLAGETQYF.

This chain connects TRBV27 to TRBJ2-3; D is ambiguous. V dropped 1 base and J dropped 5 bases, with 10 bases sitting between them. CDR3 length equals 14 residues. CDR1 is MNHEY and CDR2 is SMNVEV in the germline V gene (reference sequence). The CDR3 bases are TGTGCCAGCAGTTTATGGTCTTGGGGAGATACGCAGTATTTT. Amino acids: CASSLWSWGDTQYF.

This clone was counted between two and nine times. V is TRBV11-1 and J is TRBJ2-1, with D tentatively TRBD2 (6 bases). V was pared by 6 bases and J by 0 bases, with 12 bases between. This CDR3 is 15 amino acids long. Germline V gene lookup returns CDR1 SGHAT and CDR2 FQDESV (reference sequence). CDR3 bases: TGTGCCAGCAGTCGATCTAGCGACTCCTACAATGAGCAGTTCTTC. It translates to CASSRSSDSYNEQFF.

The chain employs TRBV5-1 and TRBJ2-1, with 9 bases lining up with TRBD1. CDR3 length: 14 residues. Germline values: CDR1 SGHRS, CDR2 YFSETQ. The ends lost 4 bases at V and 7 bases at J; junction bases unmatched: 6. CDR3 DNA sequence: TGCGCCAGCAGCGAACAGGGGGCCTCGAATGAGCAGTTCTTC. Protein product: CASSEQGASNEQFF. Full variable domain (outside the CDR3, taken from reference TRBV5-1 and TRBJ2-1): KAGVTQTPRYLIKTRGQQVTLSCSPISGHRSVSWYQQTPGQGLQFLFEYFSETQRNKGNFPGRFSGRQFSNSRSEMNVSTLELGDSALYLCASSEQGASNEQFFGPGTRLTVL.